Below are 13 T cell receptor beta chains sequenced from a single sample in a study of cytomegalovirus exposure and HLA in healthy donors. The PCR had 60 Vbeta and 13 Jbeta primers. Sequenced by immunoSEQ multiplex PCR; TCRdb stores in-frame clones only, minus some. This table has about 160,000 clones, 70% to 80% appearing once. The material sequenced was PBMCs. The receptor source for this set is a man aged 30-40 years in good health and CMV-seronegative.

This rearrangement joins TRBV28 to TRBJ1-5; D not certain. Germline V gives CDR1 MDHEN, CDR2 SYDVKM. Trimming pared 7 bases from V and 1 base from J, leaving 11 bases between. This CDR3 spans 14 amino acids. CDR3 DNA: TGTGCCAGCAATTTCGGTATGAGCAATCAGCCCCAGCATTTT. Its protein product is CASNFGMSNQPQHF.

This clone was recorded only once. The CDR3 sequence is CATSRAQGSNQPQHF. CDR3 DNA: TGTGCCACCAGCAGAGCCCAGGGTAGCAATCAGCCCCAGCATTTT. The chain recombines TRBV15 with TRBJ1-5, with a weak D call TRBD1 (5 bases). The V gene's germline CDR1 is LNHNV and CDR2 YYDKDF (reference sequence). The CDR3 has 15 amino acids. V was trimmed by 1 base and J by 0 bases, leaving 7 bases between them.

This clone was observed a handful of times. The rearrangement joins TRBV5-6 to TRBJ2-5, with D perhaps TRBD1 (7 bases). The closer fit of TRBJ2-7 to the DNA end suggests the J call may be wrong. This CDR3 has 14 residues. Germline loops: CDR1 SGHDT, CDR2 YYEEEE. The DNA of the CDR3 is TGTGCCAGCAGCCGGGGGACAGACTCCTACGAGCAGTACTTC. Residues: CASSRGTDSYEQYF.

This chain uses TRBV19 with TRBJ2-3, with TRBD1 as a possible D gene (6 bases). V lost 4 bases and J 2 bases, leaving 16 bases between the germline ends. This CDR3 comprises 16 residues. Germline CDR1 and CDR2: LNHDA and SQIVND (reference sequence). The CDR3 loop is CASSRSGGRNTDTQYF. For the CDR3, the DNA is TGTGCCAGTAGTAGGTCTGGGGGCAGAAACACAGATACGCAGTATTTT.

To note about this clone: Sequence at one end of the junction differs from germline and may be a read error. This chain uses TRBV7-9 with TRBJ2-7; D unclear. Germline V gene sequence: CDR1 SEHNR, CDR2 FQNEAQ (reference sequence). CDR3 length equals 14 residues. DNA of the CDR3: TGTTCCAGCAGCTTAGGCTTCCGGAGCAACGAGCAGTACTTC. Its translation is CSSSLGFRSNEQYF.

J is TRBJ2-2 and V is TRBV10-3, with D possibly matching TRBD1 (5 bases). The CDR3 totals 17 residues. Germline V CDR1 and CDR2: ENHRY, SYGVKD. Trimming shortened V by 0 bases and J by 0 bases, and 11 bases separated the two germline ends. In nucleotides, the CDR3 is TGTGCCATCAGTGAGTCCCAGGGATCGGCGAACACCGGGGAGCTGTTTTTT. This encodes CAISESQGSANTGELFF.

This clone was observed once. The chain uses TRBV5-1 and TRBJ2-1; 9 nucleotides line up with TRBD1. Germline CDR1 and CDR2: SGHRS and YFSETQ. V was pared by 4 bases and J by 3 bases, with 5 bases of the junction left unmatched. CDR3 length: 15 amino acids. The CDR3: CASSEGQGFYNEQFF. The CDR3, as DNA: TGCGCCAGCAGCGAGGGACAGGGCTTCTACAATGAGCAGTTCTTC. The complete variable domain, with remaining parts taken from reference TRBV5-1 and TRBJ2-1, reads KAGVTQTPRYLIKTRGQQVTLSCSPISGHRSVSWYQQTPGQGLQFLFEYFSETQRNKGNFPGRFSGRQFSNSRSEMNVSTLELGDSALYLCASSEGQGFYNEQFFGPGTRLTVL.

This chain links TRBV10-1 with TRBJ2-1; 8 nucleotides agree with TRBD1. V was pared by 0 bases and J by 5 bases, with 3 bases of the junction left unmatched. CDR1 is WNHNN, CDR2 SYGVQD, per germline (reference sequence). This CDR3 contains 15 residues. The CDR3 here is CASSESGTGHNEQFF. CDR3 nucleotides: TGCGCCAGCAGTGAGTCCGGGACAGGACACAATGAGCAGTTCTTC.

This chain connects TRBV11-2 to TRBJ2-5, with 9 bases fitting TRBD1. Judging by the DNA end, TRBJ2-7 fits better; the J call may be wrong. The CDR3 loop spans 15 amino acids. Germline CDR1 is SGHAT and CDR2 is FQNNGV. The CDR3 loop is CASSLAPGQGYEQYF. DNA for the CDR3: TGTGCCAGCAGCTTGGCTCCGGGACAGGGCTACGAGCAGTACTTC.

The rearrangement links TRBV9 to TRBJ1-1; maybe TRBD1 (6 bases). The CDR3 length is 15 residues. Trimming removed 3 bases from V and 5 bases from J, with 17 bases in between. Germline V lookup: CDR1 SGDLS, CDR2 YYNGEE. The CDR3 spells CASSGTGGAGTEAFF. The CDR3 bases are TGTGCCAGCAGCGGCACGGGGGGCGCGGGGACTGAAGCTTTCTTT. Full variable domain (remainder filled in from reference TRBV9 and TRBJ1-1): DSGVTQTPKHLITATGQRVTLRCSPRSGDLSVYWYQQSLDQGLQFLIQYYNGEERAKGNILERFSAQQFPDLHSELNLSSLELGDSALYFCASSGTGGAGTEAFFGQGTRLTVV.

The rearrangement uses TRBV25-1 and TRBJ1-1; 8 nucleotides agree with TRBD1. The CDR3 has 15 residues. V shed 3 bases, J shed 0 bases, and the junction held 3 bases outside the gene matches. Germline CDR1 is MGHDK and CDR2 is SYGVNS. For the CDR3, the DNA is TGTGCCAGCAGTGAGAGGACAGGGTTGAACACTGAAGCTTTCTTT. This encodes CASSERTGLNTEAFF.

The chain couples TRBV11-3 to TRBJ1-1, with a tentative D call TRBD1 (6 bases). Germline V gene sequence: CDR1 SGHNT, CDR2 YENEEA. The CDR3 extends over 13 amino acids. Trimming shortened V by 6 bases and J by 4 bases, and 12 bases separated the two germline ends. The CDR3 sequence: CASSREGGTEAFF. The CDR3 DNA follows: TGTGCCAGCAGTCGCGAAGGGGGCACTGAAGCTTTCTTT.

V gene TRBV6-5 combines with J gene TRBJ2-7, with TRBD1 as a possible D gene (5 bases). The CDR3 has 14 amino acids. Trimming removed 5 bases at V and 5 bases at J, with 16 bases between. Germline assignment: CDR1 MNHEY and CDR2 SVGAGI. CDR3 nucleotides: TGTGCCAGCAGTGGTCAACCTAAGGGGCACGAGCAGTACTTC. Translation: CASSGQPKGHEQYF.